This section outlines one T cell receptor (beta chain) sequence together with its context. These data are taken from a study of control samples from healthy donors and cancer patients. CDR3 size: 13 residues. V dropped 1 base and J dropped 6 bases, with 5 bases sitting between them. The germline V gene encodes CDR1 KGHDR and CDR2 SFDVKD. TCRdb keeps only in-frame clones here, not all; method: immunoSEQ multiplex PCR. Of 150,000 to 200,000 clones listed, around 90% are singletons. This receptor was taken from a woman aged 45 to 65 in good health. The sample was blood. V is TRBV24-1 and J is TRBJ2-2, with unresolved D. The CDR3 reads CATSDLVPGELFF. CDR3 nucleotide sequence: TGTGCCACCAGTGATTTAGTCCCCGGGGAGCTGTTTTTT.